This record covers a single TCR beta chain. Germline CDR1 and CDR2: SQVTM and ANQGSEA. V dropped 4 bases and J dropped 7; count of bases not matched to a gene: 1. The CDR3 totals 11 residues. The sample belongs to a study of identical twins. A single record per CDR3 protein comes from TCRdb applying MiXCR to the 5' RACE reads. The sample contains fewer than 650,000 distinct CDR3 sequences, under 8.5% of which appear only once. Another study also made use of these data, one on yellow fever vaccine responses in identical twins.

This TCR derives from a woman younger than 35 in good health. The specimen was PBMCs. V usage is TRBV29-1 and J usage is TRBJ1-2, with TRBD1 matching 9 bases. CDR3 nucleotide sequence: TGCAGCGTTGGGACAGGGGTTGGCTACACCTTC. Translated, it gives CSVGTGVGYTF.